This T cell receptor beta chain was documented in a study of neurological immune-mediated disorders. Notes on the study in general: The phylogenetic placement of 18 of 34 multiple sclerosis patients' repertoires in one related-CDR3 cluster constitutes a possible signature. While HTLV-1-associated myelopathy showed the greatest TCR clonal expansion, multiple sclerosis showed the least, falling below healthy controls.

Stored at -80 C, 2 million PBMCs were the source of the unsorted libraries. Synthesis of cDNA was accomplished via 5'RACE employing 10-nucleotide random UMIs. TCRdb independently ran MiXCR on the 5' RACE reads; one entry per CDR3 protein. The sample lists 55,000 to 70,000 distinct CDR3 sequences; roughly 5.6% were seen once. Germline CDR1 is SGHRS and CDR2 is YFSETQ. J gave up 2 bases and V 1 base, and 5 bases lay outside the gene matches. The CDR3 is 15 amino acids. This clonotype occurred many times. What it binds is unknown. Sequences were obtained from PBMCs. V is TRBV5-1 and J is TRBJ2-5, with 7 positions matching TRBD1. The source is a human donor with multiple sclerosis. The donor label of this sample is uncertain. For the CDR3, the DNA is TGCGCCAGCAGCTTGTCAGGGGGTTGGCAAGAGACCCAGTACTTC. Its protein is CASSLSGGWQETQYF.